The 18 T cell receptor beta chains below all came from one sample that was sequenced in a study of tissue T cells after allogeneic stem cell transplantation. Measured with immunoSEQ multiplex PCR; TCRdb has only the in-frame clones, and not every one. The sample records several thousand clones, approximately 59% being singletons. Time point reported: mouse harvest day 7 after allogeneic transplant. Mouse grafts combined 10^7 T-cell-depleted bone marrow cells with 10^6 splenic CD5+ T cells. The specimen sequenced was spleen. These receptors originate from a female BALB/c mouse given C57BL/6 T cells with graft-versus-host disease after an allogeneic hematopoietic cell transplant.

As for this clone: Genes and germline come from the mouse. The CDR3 end lies 1 residue beyond the end of the read and is filled in from the germline J gene. The rearrangement links TRBV29 to TRBJ2-5, with TRBD1 matching over 10 bases. The V gene end was trimmed by 2 bases and the J gene end by 1 base; junction bases not matched to a gene: 3. The CDR3 extends over 16 amino acids. CDR1 is MSHET, CDR2 SYDVDS, per germline. Partial CDR3 DNA: TGTGCTAGCAGTTTAAGACAGGGGGCTGACCAAGACACCCAGTAC. Translated: CASSLRQGADQDTQY. The CDR3 reads in full as CASSLRQGADQDTQYF.

Note on this clone: The gene names here belong to mouse. Coverage ceases 1 residue before the CDR3 finishes, and the germline J gene fills in the end. This sample also contains other DNA sequences that code for the same CDR3. The J gene is TRBJ2-3, the V gene TRBV13-3; 9 bases map to TRBD2. The CDR3 runs 16 residues. Losses at the gene ends were 3 bases for V and 1 base for J; bases not matched to a gene: 6. The germline V gene encodes CDR1 NNHDY and CDR2 SYVADS. The CDR3 DNA, read in part, is TGTGCCAGCAGTGGGTGGGGGGGCGCGGGTGCAGAAACGCTGTAT. Encoded protein: CASSGWGGAGAETLY. The CDR3 as a whole reads CASSGWGGAGAETLYF.

Points on this clone: This could be a read error, since a much larger clone is one nucleotide away. Mouse gene names apply. The CDR3 is cut off 1 residue early in the read; its end comes from the germline J gene. The chain combines TRBV13-2 with TRBJ2-7; D might be TRBD1 or TRBD2, each matching 5 bases. Germline CDR1 NNHNN, CDR2 SYGAGS (reference sequence). The CDR3 sequence is 14 residues long. V was clipped by 7 bases and J by 3 bases, with 17 bases between them. Here the CDR3 reads CASSVGTGVYEQYF. The part of the CDR3 DNA that was read is TGTGCCAGCAGTGTCGGGACCGGGGTCTATGAACAGTAC.

Of note for this clone: All gene names here are mouse names. Read coverage stops 1 residue before the CDR3 terminus; the germline J gene supplies the remainder. This rearrangement joins TRBV29 to TRBJ2-2; D is perhaps TRBD2 (5 bases). V was pared by 3 bases and J by 5 bases, with 7 bases between. The CDR3 contains 13 residues. Germline CDR1 is MSHET and CDR2 is SYDVDS. CDR3 amino acids: CASSFVGTGQLYF. The DNA read from the CDR3 is TGTGCTAGCAGTTTCGTGGGGACCGGGCAGCTCTAC. Using reference TRBV29 and TRBJ2-2 for the parts outside the CDR3, the full variable domain is DMKVTQMPRYLIKRMGENVLLECGQDMSHETMYWYRQDPGLGLQLIYISYDVDSNSEGDIPKGYRVSRKKREHFSLILDSAKTNQTSVYFCASSFVGTGQLYFGEGSKLTVL.

In this sample, this clone is medium-sized. Gene names and germline match the mouse. The CDR3 end is not reached by the read, which stops 1 residue before it; the germline J gene fills it in. The chain uses TRBV2 and TRBJ1-4; D not resolved. The germline CDR1 and CDR2 sequences are LGHNA and YSYQKL. V lost 0 bases and J 4 bases, leaving 9 bases between the germline ends. The CDR3 has 15 residues. The CDR3 sequence is CASSQDRQFNERLFF. The sequenced CDR3 bases are TGTGCCAGCAGCCAAGATAGACAATTCAACGAAAGATTATTT. Combining the CDR3 with reference TRBV2 and TRBJ1-4 gives the whole variable domain DPKIIQKPKYLVAVTGSEKILICEQYLGHNAMYWYRQSAKKPLEFMFSYSYQKLMDNQTASSRFQPQSSKKNHLDLQITALKPDDSATYFCASSQDRQFNERLFFGHGTKLSVL.

Details on this clone: Genes and germline are mouse. The CDR3 sequence is CASGDARHTEVFF. The CDR3 DNA, read in part, is TGTGCCAGCGGTGATGCCCGCCATACAGAAGTCTTC. V is TRBV13-2 and J is TRBJ1-1; D not resolved. The read ends 1 residue before the CDR3 terminus; that terminus is restored from the germline J gene. Deletions cut 0 bases from V and 5 bases from J, with 8 bases between. The germline gives CDR1 NNHNN, CDR2 SYGAGS (reference sequence). CDR3 length: 13 amino acids.

Remarks on this clone: The gene names given are mouse names. The read halts 1 residue ahead of the CDR3 end, with the missing end drawn from the germline J gene. The chain combines TRBV12-1 with TRBJ1-1; D not resolved. Germline V CDR1 and CDR2: SGHSN, HYEKVE. The CDR3 has 13 amino acids. Trimming left V 1 base short and J 1 base short, with 6 bases between. CDR3 DNA, as far as it was read: TGTGCCAGCTCTCTAACACCGAACACAGAAGTCTTC. Encoded protein: CASSLTPNTEVF. The entire CDR3 is CASSLTPNTEVFF.

As to this clone: The genes are named according to mouse. From the germline J gene comes the end of the CDR3, since the read stops 1 residue before it. This chain joins TRBV5 and TRBJ1-1; tentatively, D is TRBD1 (5 bases). Trimming took off 0 bases at V and 0 bases at J, with 8 bases between the two ends. The CDR3 contains 15 residues. CDR1 and CDR2 (germline): LGHNA, YNLKQL (reference sequence). CDR3: CASSQDGAANTEVFF. CDR3 DNA, as far as it was read: TGTGCCAGCAGCCAAGATGGGGCAGCAAACACAGAAGTCTTC.

As concerns this clone: Gene names are mouse gene names. Coverage ceases 1 residue before the CDR3 finishes, and the germline J gene fills in the end. Different DNA sequences within this sample yield the same CDR3. The chain has TRBV29 and TRBJ2-2; 7 bases line up with TRBD2. Losses at the gene ends were 4 bases for V and 1 base for J; bases not matched to a gene: 3. Germline CDR1 MSHET, CDR2 SYDVDS. This CDR3 has 15 residues. The sequenced CDR3 bases are TGTGCTAGCAGTTCGACTGGGCGAAACACCGGGCAGCTCTAC. Protein sequence: CASSSTGRNTGQLY. The whole CDR3 protein is CASSSTGRNTGQLYF.

Concerning this clone itself: Gene names and germline match the mouse. The read falls 1 residue short of the CDR3 end, and the missing part is taken from the germline J gene. V usage is TRBV12-2 and J usage is TRBJ2-7; D not certain. Germline V lookup: CDR1 SGHLS, CDR2 HYDKME. Trimming stripped 0 bases from V and 7 bases from J, with 0 bases between. CDR3 length: 9 residues. The DNA read from the CDR3 is TGTGCCAGCTCTCTCGAACAGTAC. It translates to CASSLEQY. The entire CDR3 is CASSLEQYF.

In the case of this clone: Mouse gene names and germline throughout. The missing CDR3 end, 1 residue past where the read stops, is filled in from the germline J gene. The chain couples TRBV26 to TRBJ2-5, with 8 bases that match TRBD2. The CDR3 length is 14 residues. The V gene end was trimmed by 3 bases and the J gene end by 3 bases; junction bases not matched to a gene: 2. The V gene's germline CDR1 is KGHPV and CDR2 FQNQEV (reference sequence). The sequenced CDR3 bases are TGTGCCAGCAGTCTTGGGGGGGTTCAAGACACCCAGTAC. Protein: CASSLGGVQDTQY. The CDR3 in full is CASSLGGVQDTQYF.

Judged by abundance, this clone is large. Gene names are the mouse ones. The read halts 1 residue ahead of the CDR3 end, with the missing end drawn from the germline J gene. The rearrangement links TRBV19 to TRBJ1-1; 8 bases are a match to TRBD1. CDR3 size: 14 residues. J lost 0 bases, V lost 4 bases, and 2 bases had no gene match. Germline assignment: CDR1 FNHDT and CDR2 SITEND (reference sequence). The covered CDR3 bases are TGTGCCAGCAGTCCGGGACAGGCAAACACAGAAGTCTTC. This sequence encodes CASSPGQANTEVF. The CDR3 reads in full as CASSPGQANTEVFF.

This clone has a single count. Genes and germline come from the mouse. The CDR3 extends 1 residue past the end of the read, so its final part is completed from the germline J gene. The rearrangement links TRBV5 to TRBJ2-3; 10 positions match TRBD2. The germline gives CDR1 LGHNA, CDR2 YNLKQL (reference sequence). This CDR3 spans 14 amino acids. Trimming at V came to 4 bases and at J to 5 bases, leaving 3 bases not matched to a gene. The CDR3 DNA, read in part, is TGTGCCAGCAGCCCGACTGGGGGGAGAGAAACGCTGTAT. Translating gives CASSPTGGRETLY. The whole CDR3 sequence is CASSPTGGRETLYF.

For this clone: Mouse names are used for the genes. The read stops 1 residue short of the end of the CDR3; the missing end is completed from the germline J gene. The chain couples TRBV16 to TRBJ2-7, with 7 positions matching TRBD2. CDR1 is SGHSA, CDR2 FRNQAP, per germline. J was trimmed by 1 base and V by 1 base; bases with no gene match: 1. This CDR3 is 14 amino acids long. The CDR3 DNA, read in part, is TGTGCAAGCAGCTTAGGGGGGGGGTCCTATGAACAGTAC. Its protein product is CASSLGGGSYEQY. The full-length CDR3 reads as CASSLGGGSYEQYF.

A note on this clone: The gene names given are mouse names. CDR3 amino acids: CGARGHYAEQFF. Partial CDR3 DNA: TGTGGTGCTAGGGGGCACTATGCTGAGCAGTTC. This rearrangement joins TRBV20 to TRBJ2-1; D unclear. The CDR3 is cut off 1 residue early in the read; its end comes from the germline J gene. V dropped 1 base and J dropped 2 bases, with 3 bases sitting between them. Germline V gene data show CDR1 as GFQATS and CDR2 as STVNSAI. The CDR3 is 12 residues long.

Note on this clone: Gene names refer to mouse genes. The CDR3 end lies 1 residue beyond the end of the read and is filled in from the germline J gene. The gene calls are TRBV3 and TRBJ2-7; D is tentatively TRBD1 or TRBD2 (7 bases each). The V gene lost 2 bases and the J gene lost 7 bases, with 9 bases spanning the gap. Germline CDR1 is SNHLY and CDR2 is FYNGKV (reference sequence). The CDR3 runs to 12 residues. The CDR3 bases that were read are TGTGCCAGCAGCTTACAGGGGGGGGAACAGTAC. This translates into CASSLQGGEQY. The full CDR3 is CASSLQGGEQYF. Drawing the rest from reference TRBV3 and TRBJ2-7, the complete variable domain is GPKVLQIPSHQIIDMGQMVTLNCDPVSNHLYFYWYKQILGQQMEFLVNFYNGKVMEKSKLFKDQFSVERPDGSYFTLKIQPTALEDSAVYFCASSLQGGEQYFGPGTRLTVL.

This clone was detected only a few times. The listed genes are named as in mouse. The sequenced fragment ends 1 residue before the CDR3 boundary, so the rest is inferred from the germline J gene. The chain employs TRBV13-3 and TRBJ1-5, with D possibly being TRBD1 (5 bases). The CDR3 spans 14 residues. Germline-derived CDR1 and CDR2 are NNHDY and SYVADS. Deletions cut 2 bases from V and 0 bases from J, with 6 bases between. CDR3 sequence reads: CASSDRDNNQAPLF. The part of the CDR3 DNA that was read is TGTGCCAGCAGTGACAGGGATAACAACCAGGCTCCGCTT. Full variable domain (remainder filled in from reference TRBV13-3 and TRBJ1-5): EAAVTQSPRSKVAVTGGKVTLSCHQTNNHDYMYWYRQDTGHGLRLIHYSYVADSTEKGDIPDGYKASRPSQENFSLILELASLSQTAVYFCASSDRDNNQAPLFGEGTRLSVL.

About this clone: Each gene name is a mouse one. Sequencing ends 1 residue short of the CDR3 end; the germline J gene provides the rest. The rearrangement links TRBV17 to TRBJ2-1; 8 nucleotides match TRBD2. J gave up 9 bases and V 5 bases, and 0 bases lay outside the gene matches. The germline gives CDR1 MNHDT, CDR2 YYDKIL. This CDR3 spans 11 amino acids. The CDR3 DNA, read in part, is TGTGCTAGCAGTGGGACTGGTGAGCAGTTC. This translates into CASSGTGEQF. The complete CDR3 protein is CASSGTGEQFF.